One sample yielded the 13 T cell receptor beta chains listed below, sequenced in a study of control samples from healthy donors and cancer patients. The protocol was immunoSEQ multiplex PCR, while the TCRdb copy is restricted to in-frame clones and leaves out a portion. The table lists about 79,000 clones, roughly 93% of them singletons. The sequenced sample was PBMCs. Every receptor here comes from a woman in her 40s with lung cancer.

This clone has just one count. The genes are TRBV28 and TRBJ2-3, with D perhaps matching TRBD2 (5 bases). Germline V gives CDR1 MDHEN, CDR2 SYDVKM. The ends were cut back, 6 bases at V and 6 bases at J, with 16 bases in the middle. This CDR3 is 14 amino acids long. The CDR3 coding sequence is TGTGCCAGCAGAAACCTGGGTCCGGGGGATACGCAGTATTTT. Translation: CASRNLGPGDTQYF.

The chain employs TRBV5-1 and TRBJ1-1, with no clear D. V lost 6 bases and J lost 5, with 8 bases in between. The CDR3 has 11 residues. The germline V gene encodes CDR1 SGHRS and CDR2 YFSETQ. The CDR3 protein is CASKGGTEAFF. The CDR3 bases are TGCGCCAGCAAAGGAGGGACTGAAGCTTTCTTT.

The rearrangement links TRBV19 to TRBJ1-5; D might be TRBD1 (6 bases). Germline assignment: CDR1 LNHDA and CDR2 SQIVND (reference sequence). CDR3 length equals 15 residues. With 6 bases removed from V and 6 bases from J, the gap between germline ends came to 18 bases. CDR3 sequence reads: CASSPGTRGVQPQHF. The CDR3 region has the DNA TGTGCCAGTAGCCCGGGGACACGTGGAGTTCAGCCCCAGCATTTT.

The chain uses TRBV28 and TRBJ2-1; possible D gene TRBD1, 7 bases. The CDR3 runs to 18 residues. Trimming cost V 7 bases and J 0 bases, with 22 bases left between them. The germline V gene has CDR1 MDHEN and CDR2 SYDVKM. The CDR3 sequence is CASNGGTDNMDSYNEQFF. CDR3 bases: TGTGCCAGCAACGGCGGGACAGATAATATGGACTCCTACAATGAGCAGTTCTTC.

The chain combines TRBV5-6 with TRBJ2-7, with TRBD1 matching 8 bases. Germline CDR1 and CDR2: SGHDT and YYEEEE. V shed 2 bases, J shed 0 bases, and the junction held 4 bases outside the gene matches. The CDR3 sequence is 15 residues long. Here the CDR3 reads CASSFMDRDSYEQYF. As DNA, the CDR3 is TGTGCCAGCAGCTTTATGGACAGGGACTCCTACGAGCAGTACTTC.

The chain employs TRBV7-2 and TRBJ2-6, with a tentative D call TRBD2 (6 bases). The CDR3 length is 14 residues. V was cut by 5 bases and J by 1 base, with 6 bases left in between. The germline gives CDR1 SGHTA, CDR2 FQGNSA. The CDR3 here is CASSRGSGANVLTF. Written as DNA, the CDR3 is TGTGCCAGCAGCCGGGGGTCTGGGGCCAACGTCCTGACTTTC.

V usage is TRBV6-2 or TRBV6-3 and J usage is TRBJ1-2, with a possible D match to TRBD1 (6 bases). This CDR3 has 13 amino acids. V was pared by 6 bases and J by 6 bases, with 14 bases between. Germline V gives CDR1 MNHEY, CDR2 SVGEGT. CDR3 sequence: CASSLTYRDGYTF. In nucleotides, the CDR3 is TGTGCCAGCAGCCTGACCTACAGGGATGGCTACACCTTC.

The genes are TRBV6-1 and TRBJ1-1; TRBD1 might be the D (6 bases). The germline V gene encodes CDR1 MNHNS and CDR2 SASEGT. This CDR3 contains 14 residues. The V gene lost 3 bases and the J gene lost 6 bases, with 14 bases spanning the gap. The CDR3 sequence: CASSEGAKGAEAFF. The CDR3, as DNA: TGTGCCAGCAGTGAGGGGGCCAAAGGGGCTGAAGCTTTCTTT.

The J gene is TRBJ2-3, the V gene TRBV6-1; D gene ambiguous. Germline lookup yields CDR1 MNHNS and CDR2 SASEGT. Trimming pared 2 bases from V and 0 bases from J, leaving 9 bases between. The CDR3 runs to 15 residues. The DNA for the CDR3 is TGTGCCAGCAGTGAAATGAACACTAGCACAGATACGCAGTATTTT. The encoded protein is CASSEMNTSTDTQYF.

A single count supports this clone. The CDR3 loop reads CASEGTSQETQYF. CDR3 DNA sequence: TGCGCCAGCGAGGGGACTTCCCAAGAGACCCAGTACTTC. The chain couples TRBV23-1 to TRBJ2-5, with D possibly matching TRBD2 (6 bases). TRBV23-1 is recorded as an ORF, its role being uncertain. Trimming left V 8 bases short and J 1 base short, with 11 bases between. The length of the CDR3 is 13 residues.

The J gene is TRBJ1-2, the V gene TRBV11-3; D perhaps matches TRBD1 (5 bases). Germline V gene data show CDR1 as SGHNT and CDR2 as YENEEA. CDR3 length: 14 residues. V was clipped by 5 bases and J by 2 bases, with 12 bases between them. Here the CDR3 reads CASSPLRDNYGYTF. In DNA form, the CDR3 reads TGTGCCAGCAGCCCTCTCCGGGACAACTATGGCTACACCTTC.

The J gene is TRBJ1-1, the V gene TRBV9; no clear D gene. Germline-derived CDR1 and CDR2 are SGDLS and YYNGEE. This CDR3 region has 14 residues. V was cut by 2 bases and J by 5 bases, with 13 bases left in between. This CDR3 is CASSVVSEGTEAFF. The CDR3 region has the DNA TGTGCCAGCAGCGTTGTCTCTGAGGGTACTGAAGCTTTCTTT. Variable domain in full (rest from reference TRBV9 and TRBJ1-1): DSGVTQTPKHLITATGQRVTLRCSPRSGDLSVYWYQQSLDQGLQFLIQYYNGEERAKGNILERFSAQQFPDLHSELNLSSLELGDSALYFCASSVVSEGTEAFFGQGTRLTVV.

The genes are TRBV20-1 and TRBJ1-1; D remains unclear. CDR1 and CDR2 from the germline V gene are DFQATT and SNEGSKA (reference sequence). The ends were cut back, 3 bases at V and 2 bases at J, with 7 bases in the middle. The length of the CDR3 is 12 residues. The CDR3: CSASDLNTEAFF. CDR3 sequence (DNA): TGCAGTGCTAGTGACCTTAACACTGAAGCTTTCTTT.